This T cell receptor beta chain was retrieved from a study of post-analysis software for immune sequencing data. Across the whole study: Multiple sclerosis in the patients followed relapsing-remitting, secondary progressive and progressive-relapsing courses.

Study observations and caveats: Diversity measured as normalized Chao1 was significantly lower in multiple sclerosis patients than in controls. TRBV5-6, TRBV5-1 and TRBV20-1 were among five TRBV segments more frequent in patients than controls. Samples sharing a preparation batch grouped tightly together when assessed by F measure.

Built from TCR beta cDNA, the libraries had unique molecular identifiers in them. Researchers reported 400,000 to 550,000 cDNA molecules coming from about 1 to 10 million T cells. TCRdb re-analysed the PCR reads in MiXCR, keeping a single row per CDR3 protein. The sample holds around 710,000 distinct CDR3 sequences, 40% to 55% seen once. Comments on this clonotype: Its antigen remains unidentified.

Germline CDR1 is DFQATT and CDR2 is SNEGSKA (reference sequence). The V segment lost 5 bases and the J segment 3 bases; nucleotides outside the gene matches: 5. CDR3 size: 14 residues. Sequenced material: blood. This TCR came from a girl aged 5-17 years with multiple sclerosis. V and J are TRBV20-1 and TRBJ2-1, with TRBD2 matching over 9 bases. The CDR3 DNA is TGCAGTGCTCTTAGCGGGAGAGTCTACAATGAGCAGTTCTTC. Its translation is CSALSGRVYNEQFF.